Presented here are 26 T cell receptor beta chains from one specimen sequenced in a study of OX40 agonist ivuxolimab in advanced cancers. Sequencing was performed with immunoSEQ multiplex PCR; in TCRdb, only in-frame clones are kept and a portion is missing. The repertoire has about 93,000 clones, 92% of them found once; the top ten carry around 0.51%. This specimen was CD4+ or CD8+ T cells sorted from blood, taken in a trial of the OX40 agonist ivuxolimab. These receptors were collected from an adult with an advanced solid tumor such as melanoma, head and neck, liver or kidney cancer.

V usage is TRBV19 and J usage is TRBJ2-5; TRBD1 aligns across 8 bases. The germline gives CDR1 LNHDA, CDR2 SQIVND (reference sequence). This CDR3 has 16 amino acids. Unmatched junction bases numbered 9, after V lost 2 bases and J lost 4 bases. The CDR3 spells CASSISAGGIGETQYF. The CDR3 coding sequence is TGTGCCAGTAGTATATCGGCAGGGGGCATAGGAGAGACCCAGTACTTC.

V and J are TRBV27 and TRBJ2-1, with 12 bases matching TRBD2. Germline V CDR1 and CDR2: MNHEY, SMNVEV (reference sequence). This CDR3 is built from 15 residues. V lost 4 bases, J lost 6 bases, and 4 bases stayed unmatched. The CDR3 bases are TGTGCCAGCAGTTCACTAGCGGGAGGAGTCAATGAGCAGTTCTTC. This codes for CASSSLAGGVNEQFF.

The chain recombines TRBV30 with TRBJ2-7; 15 positions match TRBD2. Trimming took 5 bases from V and 7 from J; bases not matched to a gene: 12. The CDR3 loop spans 16 amino acids. Germline loops: CDR1 GTSNPN, CDR2 SVGIG (reference sequence). CDR3 nucleotides: TGTGCCTGGGGCAGGACTAGCGGGGGGGCCTTGGAAGAGCAGTACTTC. Protein: CAWGRTSGGALEEQYF.

This clone was seen just once. The genes are TRBV6-6 and TRBJ2-3, with D tentatively TRBD2 (6 bases). This CDR3 contains 12 residues. V was trimmed by 7 bases and J by 1 base, leaving 6 bases between them. Germline lookup yields CDR1 MNHNY and CDR2 SVGAGI (reference sequence). The chain's CDR3 is CASTGGTDTQYF. The CDR3, as DNA: TGTGCCAGCACGGGAGGCACAGATACGCAGTATTTT.

The chain is built from TRBV10-3 and TRBJ2-1, with TRBD2 matching over 9 bases. Looked up from germline, CDR1 is ENHRY and CDR2 is SYGVKD. The length of the CDR3 is 14 residues. Trimming removed 6 bases from V and 5 bases from J; junction bases left unmatched: 5. CDR3 nucleotide sequence: TGTGCCATCAGCGCCTGGACTAGCGACAATGAGCAGTTCTTC. Encoded protein: CAISAWTSDNEQFF.

This chain uses TRBV5-8 with TRBJ1-6, with a weak D call TRBD1 (5 bases). CDR3 size: 16 residues. Per germline, CDR1 SGHTS and CDR2 YDEGEE. V was shortened by 4 bases and J by 8 bases, with 19 bases between the two germline ends. The CDR3 DNA is TGTGCCAGCAGCCCGGGGAGGGGCGCGTCGGATTCACCCCTCCACTTT. Encoded protein: CASSPGRGASDSPLHF.

V and J are TRBV10-1 and TRBJ2-7; TRBD2 is a possible D gene (6 bases). Germline values: CDR1 WNHNN, CDR2 SYGVQD (reference sequence). V dropped 8 bases and J dropped 6 bases, with 20 bases sitting between them. CDR3 length: 14 residues. This chain's CDR3 is CASRPLVEGGEQYF. CDR3 DNA: TGCGCCAGCCGGCCGCTAGTGGAGGGCGGCGAGCAGTACTTC.

V and J are TRBV27 and TRBJ1-1; D is perhaps TRBD1 (6 bases). This CDR3 comprises 11 residues. V was cut by 6 bases and J by 9 bases, with 11 bases left in between. CDR1 is MNHEY, CDR2 SMNVEV, per germline (reference sequence). CDR3: CASRHDRKAFF. CDR3 sequence (DNA): TGTGCCAGCAGGCACGACAGGAAAGCTTTCTTT.

V usage is TRBV5-4 and J usage is TRBJ2-5; D is ambiguous. The length of the CDR3 is 15 residues. Germline values: CDR1 SGHNT, CDR2 YYREEE (reference sequence). V lost 1 base and J 7 bases, leaving 17 bases between the germline ends. CDR3 in DNA: TGTGCCAGCAGCTTGATCGGCCCCGCTTCTACGACCCAGTACTTC. Amino acid sequence: CASSLIGPASTTQYF.

This rearrangement joins TRBV19 to TRBJ1-2; 8 bases map to TRBD1. Unmatched junction bases numbered 13, after V lost 4 bases and J lost 0 bases. The CDR3 is made up of 18 amino acids. The germline V gene has CDR1 LNHDA and CDR2 SQIVND (reference sequence). The CDR3 DNA follows: TGTGCCAGTAGTACGCTTTTGGGACAGGAGCTTGCTAACTATGGCTACACCTTC. This translates into CASSTLLGQELANYGYTF.

CDR3 DNA sequence: TGTGCCAGCAGCTTAGCTTGGACTAACTACGAGCAGTACTTC. It specifies CASSLAWTNYEQYF. This chain connects TRBV11-2 to TRBJ2-7; D possibly corresponds to TRBD2 (6 bases). V gave up 1 base and J gave up 3 bases, with 10 bases separating them. This CDR3 is 14 amino acids long. CDR1 SGHAT and CDR2 FQNNGV come from the germline V gene.

This clone was found once. The V gene is TRBV7-9, the J gene TRBJ2-5; 9 nucleotides match TRBD1. This CDR3 spans 15 amino acids. The V and J ends lost 0 bases and 4 bases, in that order; junction bases with no gene match: 3. From germline, CDR1 is SEHNR and CDR2 FQNEAQ (reference sequence). This CDR3 is CASSLATGGGETQYF. CDR3 coding DNA: TGTGCCAGCAGCTTAGCTACAGGGGGCGGAGAGACCCAGTACTTC.

V usage is TRBV5-1 and J usage is TRBJ2-3; 7 bases line up with TRBD1. This CDR3 has 15 residues. Germline V gives CDR1 SGHRS, CDR2 YFSETQ. Trimming cost V 3 bases and J 0 bases; bases outside gene matches: 4. The CDR3 DNA follows: TGCGCCAGCAGCTGGACAGGCTTAAGCACAGATACGCAGTATTTT. It specifies CASSWTGLSTDTQYF.

V gene TRBV19 combines with J gene TRBJ2-7, with TRBD1 as a possible D gene (6 bases). This CDR3 comprises 14 residues. The V and J ends lost 5 bases and 1 base respectively, with 12 bases between them. The germline gives CDR1 LNHDA, CDR2 SQIVND (reference sequence). The DNA for the CDR3 is TGTGCCAGTAGTCTCGACAGGTGGTCCTACGAGCAGTACTTC. It specifies CASSLDRWSYEQYF.

This sequence joins TRBV30 and TRBJ2-2, with D tentatively TRBD2 (6 bases). The CDR3 runs 14 residues. Germline V gene data show CDR1 as GTSNPN and CDR2 as SVGIG (reference sequence). V was shortened by 7 bases and J by 0 bases, with 12 bases between the two germline ends. CDR3 in amino acids: CASDGGANTGELFF. CDR3 DNA: TGTGCCTCAGACGGGGGAGCGAACACCGGGGAGCTGTTTTTT.

V usage is TRBV6-5 and J usage is TRBJ2-7; 8 bases line up with TRBD1. The CDR3 totals 15 residues. After removal of 6 bases from V and 7 bases from J, the junction contained 14 bases not matched to a gene. From germline, CDR1 is MNHEY and CDR2 SVGAGI. The CDR3: CASRPPTGATWEQYF. The CDR3 nucleotides are TGTGCCAGCAGGCCCCCGACAGGGGCCACCTGGGAGCAGTACTTC.

The V and J genes are TRBV6-1 and TRBJ1-2, with unresolved D. The CDR3 length is 12 residues. CDR1 is MNHNS, CDR2 SASEGT, per germline. V was shortened by 3 bases and J by 6 bases, with 8 bases between the two germline ends. The CDR3 DNA sequence: TGTGCCAGCAGTGAGAGTGGGAATGGCTACACCTTC. Translated: CASSESGNGYTF.

The chain couples TRBV7-3 to TRBJ1-4, with D possibly being TRBD1 (5 bases). The CDR3 consists of 16 residues. Looked up from germline, CDR1 is SGHTA and CDR2 is FQGTGA. Trimming stripped 5 bases from V and 5 bases from J, with 18 bases between. The CDR3 DNA sequence: TGTGCCAGCAGCACAGGAGCTGCCGGAAGCAATGAAAAACTGTTTTTT. Translation: CASSTGAAGSNEKLFF.

This chain links TRBV19 with TRBJ1-1; D not resolved. The CDR3 totals 14 residues. Trimming cost V 1 base and J 5 bases, with 11 bases left between them. CDR1 and CDR2 from the germline V gene are LNHDA and SQIVND (reference sequence). CDR3 region: CASSIADTATEAFF. CDR3 sequence (DNA): TGTGCCAGTAGTATAGCTGACACCGCTACTGAAGCTTTCTTT.

This clone was detected once. A junction end diverges from the germline sequence, so it may reflect a read error. This sequence joins TRBV5-6 and TRBJ2-6, with unresolved D. Looked up from germline, CDR1 is SGHDT and CDR2 is YYEEEE. The CDR3 spans 16 residues. In DNA form, the CDR3 reads TGTGCCAGCACCTTGACACGTTCCTCTGGGGCCAACGTCCTGACTTTC. This translates into CASTLTRSSGANVLTF.

This clone was seen once. The chain combines TRBV19 with TRBJ2-7; unclear D gene. The CDR3 loop spans 13 amino acids. V was pared by 3 bases and J by 1 base, with 7 bases between. Per the germline V gene, CDR1 is LNHDA and CDR2 is SQIVND (reference sequence). The CDR3 DNA follows: TGTGCCAGTAGTATTAGCCGTTCCTACGAGCAGTACTTC. Translated: CASSISRSYEQYF.

This chain connects TRBV10-3 to TRBJ1-1; tentatively, D is TRBD1 (5 bases). Germline loops: CDR1 ENHRY, CDR2 SYGVKD. Trimming took off 6 bases at V and 11 bases at J, with 16 bases between the two ends. The length of the CDR3 is 12 residues. The CDR3 DNA reads TGTGCCATCAGCGCTCGTGGGGGAGAGGCTTTCTTT. Encoded protein: CAISARGGEAFF.

Written as DNA, the CDR3 is TGTGCCAGCAGCAGGACTAGCGGGAGTGGTGAGCAGTTCTTC. Amino acids: CASSRTSGSGEQFF. The V gene is TRBV11-2, the J gene TRBJ2-1, with TRBD2 matching over 13 bases. The CDR3 loop spans 14 amino acids. CDR1 is SGHAT, CDR2 FQNNGV, per germline. V shed 5 bases, J shed 9 bases, and the junction held 4 bases outside the gene matches.

J is TRBJ2-1 and V is TRBV14; possible D gene TRBD2, 6 bases. The CDR3 runs to 13 residues. CDR1 and CDR2 from the germline V gene are SGHDN and FVKESK. The V end lost 7 bases, the J end lost 8 bases, and 15 bases lay between the germline ends. CDR3 amino acids: CASNMGGGHEQFF. Written as DNA, the CDR3 is TGTGCCAGCAATATGGGGGGTGGCCATGAGCAGTTCTTC.

The rearrangement links TRBV5-1 to TRBJ2-5, with 10 nucleotides matching TRBD2. Germline V gene lookup returns CDR1 SGHRS and CDR2 YFSETQ. V lost 0 bases and J lost 1; bases outside the gene matches: 6. The CDR3 sequence is 17 residues long. The CDR3 loop is CASSLGIAGGVQETQYF. The DNA for the CDR3 is TGCGCCAGCAGCTTGGGGATAGCGGGAGGAGTCCAAGAGACCCAGTACTTC. The full variable domain, with the rest looked up from reference TRBV5-1 and TRBJ2-5, is KAGVTQTPRYLIKTRGQQVTLSCSPISGHRSVSWYQQTPGQGLQFLFEYFSETQRNKGNFPGRFSGRQFSNSRSEMNVSTLELGDSALYLCASSLGIAGGVQETQYFGPGTRLLVL.

The chain couples TRBV11-3 to TRBJ2-7; D not certain. Trimming removed 1 base at V and 6 bases at J, with 10 bases between. The germline V gene has CDR1 SGHNT and CDR2 YENEEA. The CDR3 extends over 13 amino acids. Here the CDR3 reads CASSLVDEGEQYF. The CDR3 DNA reads as TGTGCCAGCAGCTTAGTGGATGAAGGCGAGCAGTACTTC.